Listed below are T cell receptor beta chains from one sample, sequenced in a study of blood T cell repertoires in COVID-19. Some clones are missing from TCRdb's copy, which holds only in-frame ones; the method was immunoSEQ multiplex PCR. This table holds hundreds of thousands of clones, about nine tenths found once. Sequencing was done on a sample of peripheral blood. The receptors were sampled from a woman aged 70-85 years with COVID-19, enrolled during active disease. Each CDR3 is given with its conserved first and last residue. Fields, in order: V gene, clone size, J gene, D gene, CDR3 protein, CDR3 DNA. The D gene is left open where the match is weak. The size field is filled for only some rows; it gives once, few, many or a size class.

>TRBV5-1|many|TRBJ2-2|NA
CASSSARVLTGELFF
TGCGCCAGCAGCTCGGCCCGGGTCCTAACCGGGGAGCTGTTTTTT
>TRBV24-1|NA|TRBJ1-5|NA
CATQEPNQPQHF
TGTGCCACACAGGAACCAAATCAGCCCCAGCATTTT
>TRBV12-3/TRBV12-4|NA|TRBJ2-7|NA
CASRDSYEQYF
TGTGCCAGCAGGGACAGCTACGAGCAGTACTTC
>TRBV29-1|NA|TRBJ2-4|TRBD1
CSVETGQGAAKNIQYF
TGCAGCGTTGAGACGGGACAGGGTGCGGCCAAAAACATTCAGTACTTC
>TRBV23-1|NA|TRBJ1-4|NA
CASSQAPSSQGTNEKLFF
TGCGCCAGCAGTCAAGCCCCGTCATCACAGGGAACTAATGAAAAACTGTTTTTT
>TRBV24-1|NA|TRBJ2-3|TRBD2
CATSPGTSGVNTQYF
TGTGCCACCAGTCCCGGGACTAGCGGGGTTAATACGCAGTATTTT
>TRBV13|NA|TRBJ2-7|TRBD2
CASSPLRGFREQYF
TGTGCCAGCAGCCCGCTGCGGGGGTTCAGAGAGCAGTACTTC
>TRBV5-1|NA|TRBJ1-2|NA
CASSLGAEGGYTF
TGCGCCAGCAGCTTGGGAGCCGAGGGAGGCTACACCTTC
>TRBV27|NA|TRBJ2-4|NA
CASSRVGGGNIQYF
TGTGCCAGCAGCCGAGTGGGGGGTGGGAACATTCAGTACTTC
>TRBV3-1/TRBV3-2|NA|TRBJ1-1|NA
CASSQARQGPYEAFF
TGTGCCAGCAGCCAAGCCCGGCAGGGCCCCTATGAAGCTTTCTTT
>TRBV5-6|NA|TRBJ1-4|TRBD1
CASSSAGTGDEKLFF
TGTGCCAGCAGCTCTGCCGGGACAGGGGACGAAAAACTGTTTTTT
>TRBV4-3|NA|TRBJ1-2|NA
CASSQGTSLGYGYTF
TGCGCCAGCAGCCAAGGGACATCCCTAGGCTATGGCTACACCTTC
>TRBV5-1|NA|TRBJ1-2|TRBD1
CASSESGTGRENYGYTF
TGCGCCAGCAGCGAGTCCGGGACAGGGCGTGAGAACTATGGCTACACCTTC
>TRBV27|few|TRBJ1-5|NA
CASSWGEDQPQHF
TGTGCCAGCAGTTGGGGGGAGGATCAGCCCCAGCATTTT